The 25 T cell receptor beta chains below come from one sample, sequenced in a study of early T cells in non-severe SARS-CoV-2 infection. One entry per CDR3 protein results from TCRdb running MiXCR on the 5' RACE reads. This table holds around 53,000 distinct CDR3 sequences, around a tenth found once. Sequences were obtained from whole blood. All receptors come from an adult who was a healthcare worker with PCR-confirmed SARS-CoV-2 infection or an uninfected control (not recorded which).

There are many counts of this clonotype. This chain joins TRBV10-3 and TRBJ2-4; 12 positions match TRBD2. The CDR3 covers 19 residues. The germline V gene encodes CDR1 ENHRY and CDR2 SYGVKD. The junction had 11 bases not matched to a gene; V was cut back by 0 bases and J by 5 bases. The CDR3 DNA reads as TGTGCCATCAGTGAGTCGAGGCTCCTAGCGGGAGGGTACGAAAACATTCAGTACTTC. Translation: CAISESRLLAGGYENIQYF.

This clonotype was observed a handful of times. This chain joins TRBV7-9 and TRBJ2-4; D uncertain. This CDR3 contains 15 residues. The V gene lost 4 bases and the J gene lost 0 bases, with 10 bases spanning the gap. The germline V gene has CDR1 SEHNR and CDR2 FQNEAQ (reference sequence). In DNA form, the CDR3 reads TGTGCCAGCAGCTCCCCTAGTAAAGCCAAAAACATTCAGTACTTC. It is translated as CASSSPSKAKNIQYF.

This clonotype was seen at least ten times. The chain couples TRBV29-1 to TRBJ2-1, with D possibly TRBD2 on 6 matching bases. This CDR3 region has 14 residues. Trimming left V 2 bases short and J 0 bases short, with 8 bases between. Germline loops: CDR1 SQVTM, CDR2 ANQGSEA. The CDR3 nucleotides read TGCAGCGTTGAAATAGCGGCCTCCTACAATGAGCAGTTCTTC. Amino acids: CSVEIAASYNEQFF.

This clonotype was detected many times. V and J are TRBV3-1 and TRBJ2-1; 14 bases are shared with TRBD2. Germline values: CDR1 LGHDT, CDR2 YNNKEL (reference sequence). This CDR3 has 18 amino acids. Trimming at V came to 2 bases and at J to 5 bases, leaving 8 bases not matched to a gene. The CDR3 nucleotides read TGTGCCAGCAGCCAATACACTCCGGGACTAGCGGGAGACAATGAGCAGTTCTTC. Protein sequence: CASSQYTPGLAGDNEQFF.

This clonotype has only a few counts. The rearrangement joins TRBV29-1 to TRBJ1-5; D gene uncertain. Trimming shortened V by 4 bases and J by 2 bases, and 3 bases separated the two germline ends. The CDR3 runs to 11 residues. Germline V CDR1 and CDR2: SQVTM, ANQGSEA. The CDR3 loop is CSVGGNQPQHF. The CDR3 DNA reads as TGCAGCGTTGGGGGCAATCAGCCCCAGCATTTT.

The chain uses TRBV10-3 and TRBJ2-7; D gene unclear. This CDR3 has 12 residues. Between the trimmed V and J ends, which lost 10 bases and 2 bases, there was a span of 12 bases. The germline V gene encodes CDR1 ENHRY and CDR2 SYGVKD. This CDR3 is CATGAETYEQYF. The CDR3 DNA is TGTGCCACCGGTGCTGAGACCTACGAGCAGTACTTC.

A few counts support this clonotype. The V call is TRBV28, the J call TRBJ2-7; D not resolved. CDR3 length: 14 residues. Deletions cut 2 bases from V and 4 bases from J, with 12 bases between. Germline CDR1 and CDR2: MDHEN and SYDVKM. The CDR3 sequence is CASSLEQWSYEQYF. In DNA, the CDR3 is TGTGCCAGCAGTTTAGAGCAGTGGTCTTACGAGCAGTACTTC.

The chain links TRBV20-1 to TRBJ2-3, with 9 bases that match TRBD2. The CDR3 extends over 15 amino acids. V lost 6 bases to trimming and J lost 9 bases; unmatched junction nucleotides: 16. Looked up from germline, CDR1 is DFQATT and CDR2 is SNEGSKA (reference sequence). The CDR3 is CSAGPLAGPSGTQYF. CDR3 in DNA: TGCAGTGCCGGCCCCCTAGCGGGACCCTCCGGAACGCAGTATTTT.

DNA of the CDR3: TGTGCCAGCAGTCCATTGACAGGGGGAAGCTACGAGCAGTACTTC. Translation gives CASSPLTGGSYEQYF. This chain uses TRBV27 with TRBJ2-7, with TRBD1 identical over 9 bases. Germline values: CDR1 MNHEY, CDR2 SMNVEV (reference sequence). The CDR3 is 15 amino acids. V gave up 5 bases and J gave up 3 bases; unmatched junction bases: 8.

A few counts support this clonotype. V usage is TRBV20-1 and J usage is TRBJ1-4, with D possibly matching TRBD1 (6 bases). The V and J ends lost 0 bases and 10 bases respectively, with 18 bases between them. The CDR3 has 15 residues. Germline V CDR1 and CDR2: DFQATT, SNEGSKA (reference sequence). CDR3 loop: CSARDPGQPIGKLFF. Written as DNA, the CDR3 is TGCAGTGCTAGAGATCCCGGACAGCCGATAGGAAAACTGTTTTTT.

This chain uses TRBV7-2 with TRBJ2-1; D not resolved. This CDR3 region has 13 residues. The ends were cut back, 6 bases at V and 6 bases at J, with 12 bases in the middle. The germline V gene has CDR1 SGHTA and CDR2 FQGNSA. CDR3 DNA sequence: TGTGCCAGCAGGGAGAACGACGGCAATGAGCAGTTCTTC. This translates into CASRENDGNEQFF.

This clonotype was seen only a few times. The chain uses TRBV6-5 and TRBJ2-2, with 14 positions matching TRBD2. Germline V gene sequence: CDR1 MNHEY, CDR2 SVGAGI. V was pared by 2 bases and J by 7 bases, with 6 bases of the junction left unmatched. This CDR3 spans 17 amino acids. CDR3: CASSYETSGRASGELFF. The CDR3 DNA reads as TGTGCCAGCAGTTACGAGACTAGCGGGAGGGCTAGCGGGGAGCTGTTTTTT.

There are many counts of this clonotype. The gene calls are TRBV28 and TRBJ2-5, with 10 bases lining up with TRBD2. Germline trimming cut 2 bases from V and 6 bases from J; bases unmatched to any gene: 9. Looked up from germline, CDR1 is MDHEN and CDR2 is SYDVKM. The CDR3 loop spans 16 amino acids. CDR3 in DNA: TGTGCCAGCAGTTTACTAGCGGGGGAATCCAAGAAGACCCAGTACTTC. The encoded protein is CASSLLAGESKKTQYF.

This clonotype occurred a few times. The rearrangement uses TRBV20-1 and TRBJ1-1; tentative D call: TRBD1 (5 bases). Germline loops: CDR1 DFQATT, CDR2 SNEGSKA (reference sequence). V lost 6 bases and J lost 4, with 15 bases in between. This CDR3 region has 13 residues. CDR3 bases: TGCAGTGCCTATAATTCCGGGACCACTGAAGCTTTCTTT. Translation: CSAYNSGTTEAFF.

A single count supports this clonotype. The conserved phenylalanine or tryptophan is not found at the CDR3 terminus, so this likely reflects a read error. This chain uses TRBV12-3 or TRBV12-4 with TRBJ2-1; possibly TRBD2 for D (6 bases). This CDR3 spans 15 amino acids. Deletions cut 8 bases from V and 2 bases from J, with 16 bases between. The CDR3 loop reads CASRPPSVPYNEQFL. The DNA for the CDR3 is TGTGCCAGCCGGCCACCTAGCGTCCCCTACAATGAGCAGTTCCTC.

In this sample, this clonotype turned up many times. The J gene is TRBJ2-5, the V gene TRBV28; 7 bases are a match to TRBD1. Germline V CDR1 and CDR2: MDHEN, SYDVKM. Trimming cost V 3 bases and J 3 bases; bases outside gene matches: 4. The CDR3 extends over 14 amino acids. The CDR3 protein is CASSFGGQEETQYF. The CDR3, as DNA: TGTGCCAGCAGTTTTGGCGGACAGGAAGAGACCCAGTACTTC.

There are many counts of this clonotype. The chain couples TRBV6-5 to TRBJ1-5, with 7 bases aligning to TRBD1. The CDR3 spans 14 residues. Germline trimming cut 2 bases from V and 4 bases from J; bases unmatched to any gene: 2. CDR1 is MNHEY and CDR2 is SVGAGI in the germline V gene. The CDR3 reads CASSYNRGNQPQHF. In nucleotides, the CDR3 is TGTGCCAGCAGTTACAACAGGGGAAATCAGCCCCAGCATTTT.

This clonotype showed up many times. The J gene is TRBJ2-3, the V gene TRBV5-1, with TRBD2 as a possible D gene (5 bases). The ends were cut back, 0 bases at V and 0 bases at J, with 14 bases in the middle. CDR1 SGHRS and CDR2 YFSETQ come from the germline V gene. The CDR3 runs to 17 residues. The CDR3 DNA reads as TGCGCCAGCAGCTTGGCCTTAAGCGGAGGTAGCACAGATACGCAGTATTTT. It is translated as CASSLALSGGSTDTQYF.

This clonotype showed up just a few times. The chain recombines TRBV29-1 with TRBJ2-2, with no clear D. Germline lookup yields CDR1 SQVTM and CDR2 ANQGSEA. V shed 6 bases and J shed 7 bases, with 6 bases lying between them. There are 10 residues in the CDR3. CDR3 bases: TGCAGCGTCGACGGCGGGGAGCTGTTTTTT. The encoded protein is CSVDGGELFF.

V is TRBV5-4 and J is TRBJ2-1; no reliable D call. The CDR3 consists of 15 residues. Germline lookup yields CDR1 SGHNT and CDR2 YYREEE (reference sequence). V was clipped by 0 bases and J by 0 bases, with 7 bases between them. The CDR3 nucleotides read TGTGCCAGCAGCTTGGATTGGGGCTCCTACAATGAGCAGTTCTTC. Its protein product is CASSLDWGSYNEQFF.

This clonotype appeared many times. The rearrangement uses TRBV5-6 and TRBJ2-1; 10 bases fit TRBD2. This CDR3 comprises 15 residues. CDR1 is SGHDT and CDR2 is YYEEEE in the germline V gene. V lost 5 bases, J lost 2 bases, and 4 bases stayed unmatched. DNA of the CDR3: TGTGCCAGCAGTTCTAGCGGGAGACCCTACAATGAGCAGTTCTTC. It encodes CASSSSGRPYNEQFF.

In its sample, this clonotype was seen many times. This rearrangement joins TRBV7-2 to TRBJ1-1; no clear D. Between the trimmed V and J ends, which lost 4 bases and 4 bases, there was a span of 10 bases. Per germline, CDR1 SGHTA and CDR2 FQGNSA. The CDR3 contains 13 residues. This chain's CDR3 is CASSWREGTEAFF. CDR3 nucleotide sequence: TGTGCCAGCAGCTGGAGGGAGGGCACTGAAGCTTTCTTT.

V gene TRBV7-9 combines with J gene TRBJ2-7; D possibly corresponds to TRBD2 (6 bases). Per germline, CDR1 SEHNR and CDR2 FQNEAQ (reference sequence). The CDR3 spans 18 residues. The V and J ends lost 5 bases and 0 bases respectively, with 23 bases between them. CDR3 protein: CASSHLGPGRPFSYEQYF. CDR3 DNA sequence: TGTGCCAGCAGCCACTTAGGCCCCGGGAGACCGTTCTCCTACGAGCAGTACTTC.

In this sample, this clonotype turned up a few times. The chain recombines TRBV11-1 with TRBJ2-2; tentatively, D is TRBD1 (6 bases). Deletions cut 5 bases from V and 2 bases from J, with 15 bases between. Germline V gives CDR1 SGHAT, CDR2 FQDESV (reference sequence). This CDR3 is built from 16 residues. CDR3: CASSPWPGQNTGELFF. The CDR3, as DNA: TGTGCCAGCAGCCCTTGGCCGGGACAAAACACCGGGGAGCTGTTTTTT. Full variable domain (missing parts from reference TRBV11-1 and TRBJ2-2): EAEVAQSPRYKITEKSQAVAFWCDPISGHATLYWYRQILGQGPELLVQFQDESVVDDSQLPKDRFSAERLKGVDSTLKIQPAELGDSAMYLCASSPWPGQNTGELFFGEGSRLTVL.

This clonotype was seen at least ten times. The V gene is TRBV19, the J gene TRBJ2-7; 8 positions match TRBD2. The CDR3 is 15 residues long. V lost 5 bases to trimming and J lost 0 bases; unmatched junction nucleotides: 6. Germline V gene lookup returns CDR1 LNHDA and CDR2 SQIVND (reference sequence). CDR3 in DNA: TGTGCCAGTAGTCGGCTAGCGGGCCCCTCCTACGAGCAGTACTTC. It translates to CASSRLAGPSYEQYF. Using reference TRBV19 and TRBJ2-7 for the parts outside the CDR3, the full variable domain is DGGITQSPKYLFRKEGQNVTLSCEQNLNHDAMYWYRQDPGQGLRLIYYSQIVNDFQKGDIAEGYSVSREKKESFPLTVTSAQKNPTAFYLCASSRLAGPSYEQYFGPGTRLTVT.